The sequence of this T cell receptor (beta chain) was determined in a study of blood T cell repertoires in COVID-19. Germline loops: CDR1 LGHDT, CDR2 YNNKEL (reference sequence). V shed 2 bases, J shed 0 bases, and the junction held 6 bases outside the gene matches. The CDR3 is 16 amino acids. In the authors' workflow: Estimates of nucleated cell counts were drawn from the amplification of reference gene primers. Sequenced by immunoSEQ multiplex PCR; TCRdb stores in-frame clones only, minus some. That table furnishes V, J and clone size, whereas the DNA furnished D and trimming. The repertoire has 45,000 to 70,000 clones, 87% of them found once; the top ten carry more than 20%. This clone was counted once.

The chain recombines TRBV3-1 (or the pseudogene TRBV3-2) with TRBJ1-2; the match to TRBD1 covers 7 bases. Input material: peripheral blood. This receptor was obtained from a woman of 80 years or more with COVID-19, enrolled during active disease. The CDR3 nucleotides are TGTGCCAGCAGCCAATTCTGGACAGGTTCTAACTATGGCTACACCTTC. This sequence encodes CASSQFWTGSNYGYTF.